This T cell receptor (beta chain) was retrieved from a study of blood T cells in healthy people across ages. V shed 7 bases, J shed 8 bases, and the junction held 5 bases outside the gene matches. The CDR3 extends over 13 amino acids. Germline CDR1 reads MDHEN; CDR2 reads SYDVKM. Points from the study as a whole: It was the long-lived donors that had more naive CD4+ cells and higher diversity than aged donors.

The second PCR ran about 6 to 11 cycles with a sample-barcoded 5' primer and J-beta primers. TCRdb passed the 5' RACE reads through MiXCR, listing each CDR3 protein once. This table has 1.5 million to 2 million distinct CDR3 sequences, about 50% appearing once. The count of this clonotype is one. The target antigen is unknown. Healthy Caucasian individuals from Russia aged roughly 6 to 100 served as donors. Sequencing input: blood. The source is a woman between 40 and 55 years old in good health. The J gene is TRBJ1-5, the V gene TRBV28; 10 nucleotides align to TRBD1. The CDR3: CASTRQGAKPQHF. As DNA, the CDR3 is TGTGCCAGCACTAGACAGGGGGCGAAGCCCCAGCATTTT.